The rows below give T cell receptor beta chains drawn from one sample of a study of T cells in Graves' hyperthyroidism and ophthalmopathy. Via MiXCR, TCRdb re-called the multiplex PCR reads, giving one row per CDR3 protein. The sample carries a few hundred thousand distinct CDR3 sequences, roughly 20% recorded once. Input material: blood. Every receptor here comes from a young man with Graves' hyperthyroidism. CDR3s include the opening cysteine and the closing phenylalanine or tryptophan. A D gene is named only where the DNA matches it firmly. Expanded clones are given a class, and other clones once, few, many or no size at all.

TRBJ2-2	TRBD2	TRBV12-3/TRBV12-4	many	CASSYSGALTGELFF	TGTGCCAGCAGTTATAGCGGGGCGCTCACCGGGGAGCTGTTTTTT
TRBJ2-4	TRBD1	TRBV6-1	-	CASQRVGTGGPVAKNIQYF	TGTGCCAGCCAAAGGGTGGGGACAGGGGGCCCCGTGGCCAAAAACATTCAGTACTTC
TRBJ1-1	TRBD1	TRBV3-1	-	CASSQGGTGATEASF	TGTGCCAGCAGCCAAGGGGGGACAGGGGCCACTGAAGCTTCCTTT
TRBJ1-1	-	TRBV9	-	CASSVGISGTTNTEAFF	TGTGCCAGCAGCGTGGGGATAAGCGGGACAACTAACACTGAAGCTTTCTTT
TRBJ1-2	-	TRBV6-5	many	CASSSLTGTINYGYTF	TGTGCCAGCAGTTCACTTACCGGGACTATTAACTATGGCTACACCTTC
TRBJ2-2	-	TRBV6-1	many	CAGKEIANTGELFF	TGTGCCGGAAAAGAGATTGCGAACACCGGGGAGCTGTTTTTT
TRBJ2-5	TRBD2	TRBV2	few	CASSEPSGQETQYF	TGTGCCAGCAGTGAGCCTAGCGGACAAGAGACCCAGTACTTC
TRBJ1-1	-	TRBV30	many	CAWSVGSGGTEAFF	TGTGCCTGGAGCGTAGGATCTGGGGGGACTGAAGCTTTCTTT
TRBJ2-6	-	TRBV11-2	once	CASSLETAHSGANVLTF	TGTGCCAGCAGCTTAGAAACTGCCCATTCTGGGGCCAACGTCCTGACTTTC
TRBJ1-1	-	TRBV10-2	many	CASALTVENTEAFF	TGCGCCAGCGCCCTGACGGTTGAGAACACTGAAGCTTTCTTT
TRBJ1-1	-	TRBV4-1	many	CASSQVGLGSFFTTEAFF	TGCGCCAGCAGCCAAGTCGGACTTGGGTCTTTTTTCACCACTGAAGCTTTCTTT
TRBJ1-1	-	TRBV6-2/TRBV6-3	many	CASNLMIGRDTEAFF	TGTGCCAGCAACCTCATGATAGGGCGTGACACTGAAGCTTTCTTT
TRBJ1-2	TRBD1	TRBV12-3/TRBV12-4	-	CASTATGSDGYTF	TGTGCCAGCACCGCGACAGGGTCCGATGGCTACACCTTC
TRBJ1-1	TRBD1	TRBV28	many	CASSSRGATEAFF	TGTGCCAGCAGTTCCAGGGGGGCCACTGAAGCTTTCTTT
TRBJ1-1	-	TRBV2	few	CASFRGPNTEAFF	TGTGCCAGCTTTAGGGGACCCAACACTGAAGCTTTCTTT
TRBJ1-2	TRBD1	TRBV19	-	CASTLHPGTAYGYTF	TGTGCCAGTACGTTACATCCCGGGACAGCGTATGGCTACACCTTC
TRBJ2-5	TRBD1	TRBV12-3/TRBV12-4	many	CASSQSGQGEETQYF	TGTGCCAGCAGTCAATCGGGACAGGGTGAGGAGACCCAGTACTTC
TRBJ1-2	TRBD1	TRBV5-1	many	CASSLGGQGQSYTF	TGCGCCAGCAGCTTGGGGGGACAGGGACAAAGCTACACCTTC
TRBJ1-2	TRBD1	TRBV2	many	CASSESGQGGYGYTF	TGTGCCAGCAGTGAGTCGGGACAGGGCGGCTATGGCTACACCTTC
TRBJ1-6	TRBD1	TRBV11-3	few	CASGLRDSTSPLHF	TGTGCCAGCGGCTTGAGGGACAGTACTTCACCCCTCCACTTT
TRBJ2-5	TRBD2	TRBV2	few	CASSEALLARGETQYF	TGTGCCAGCAGTGAAGCTTTACTAGCGAGGGGTGAGACCCAGTACTTC
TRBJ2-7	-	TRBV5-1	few	CASSLAPESYEQYF	TGCGCCAGCAGCTTGGCCCCGGAATCCTACGAGCAGTACTTC
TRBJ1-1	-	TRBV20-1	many	CSAHTSTGAAPVAFF	TGCAGTGCCCACACATCGACGGGGGCCGCCCCTGTTGCTTTCTTT
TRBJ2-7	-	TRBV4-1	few	CASSQGTNQYEQYF	TGCGCCAGCAGCCAAGGGACAAACCAATACGAGCAGTACTTC
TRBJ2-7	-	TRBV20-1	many	CSARFRGFEQYF	TGCAGTGCTAGGTTCCGGGGGTTCGAGCAGTACTTC
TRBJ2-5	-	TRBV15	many	CATSRGIQETQYF	TGTGCCACCAGCAGAGGCATCCAAGAGACCCAGTACTTC
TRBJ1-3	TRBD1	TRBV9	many	CASSATTGSNLSGNTIYF	TGTGCCAGCAGCGCCACGACAGGGTCCAACCTCTCTGGAAACACCATATATTTT